One and the same sample provided the 15 T cell receptor beta chains below, sequenced in a study of blood T cell repertoires in COVID-19 (dated by TCRdb to 2018 to 2020). The library was obtained by the immunoSEQ multiplex PCR assay. The immuneACCESS repertoire file appears here via TCRdb, limited to in-frame rearrangements. These files lack a portion of the clones; in checked studies, under half of the deficit traces to unresolved V genes, and the cause of the others is not known. The table for this sample lists 200,000 to 250,000 clones; 80% to 85% of them were counted only once. 15% to 20% of the sample goes to the ten largest clones. The material sequenced was peripheral blood. Receptors originate from a man aged 30 to 45 with active or convalescent COVID-19.

This rearrangement joins TRBV11-3 to TRBJ2-2; TRBD1 aligns across 10 bases. The CDR3 consists of 15 residues. The ends lost 5 bases at V and 6 bases at J; junction bases unmatched: 6. Germline V lookup: CDR1 SGHNT, CDR2 YENEEA. The CDR3 loop is CASSPRGQGSGELFF. CDR3 bases: TGTGCCAGCAGCCCGAGGGGACAGGGGTCCGGGGAGCTGTTTTTT.

The rearrangement links TRBV30 to TRBJ1-6; no clear D gene. Germline V gene data show CDR1 as GTSNPN and CDR2 as SVGIG (reference sequence). The ends were cut back, 2 bases at V and 0 bases at J, with 11 bases in the middle. The CDR3 sequence is 16 residues long. This CDR3 reads CAWSRVLHSYNSPLHF. For the CDR3, the DNA is TGTGCCTGGAGTCGAGTACTTCACTCCTATAATTCACCCCTCCACTTT.

This clone was observed a handful of times. The rearrangement links TRBV12-2 to TRBJ2-3; the D call TRBD2 from the table was never checked on the DNA. TRBV12-2 is an annotated pseudogene. This CDR3 is 13 amino acids long. This CDR3 reads CASRFLEWDTQYF. CDR3 DNA: TGTGCAAGTCGCTTCTTAGAGTGGGATACGCAGTATTTT.

The chain links TRBV28 to TRBJ2-5; 8 bases agree with TRBD2. The ends lost 3 bases at V and 5 bases at J; junction bases unmatched: 8. The CDR3 contains 15 residues. CDR1 and CDR2 (germline): MDHEN, SYDVKM. In DNA, the CDR3 is TGTGCCAGCAGTTTCCCAGGGACTAGTTGGGAGACCCAGTACTTC. Its protein product is CASSFPGTSWETQYF.

The rearrangement joins TRBV6-2 or TRBV6-3 to TRBJ2-1; D remains unclear. Germline V lookup: CDR1 MNHEY, CDR2 SVGEGT. CDR3 length equals 13 residues. The germline V and J ends were trimmed by 2 bases and 7 bases, with 9 bases remaining between them. CDR3 protein: CASSYPGRNEQFF. As DNA, the CDR3 is TGTGCCAGCAGTTACCCAGGTAGGAATGAGCAGTTCTTC.

The rearrangement uses TRBV6-5 and TRBJ2-7; weak D call: TRBD2 (5 bases). V lost 4 bases and J lost 2, with 15 bases in between. From germline, CDR1 is MNHEY and CDR2 SVGAGI. The CDR3 extends over 15 amino acids. The CDR3 coding sequence is TGTGCCAGCAGTTCCGCGAGGGTCGGGGCCTACGAGCAGTACTTC. Its protein is CASSSARVGAYEQYF.

The V call is TRBV5-1, the J call TRBJ2-3, with TRBD2 matching over 7 bases. V trimming: 9 bases; J trimming: 0 bases; junction bases outside the gene matches: 7. CDR1 is SGHRS, CDR2 YFSETQ, per germline. The CDR3 runs to 14 residues. The CDR3 protein is CATSLAVSTDTQYF. The CDR3 nucleotides read TGCGCCACTTCCCTAGCGGTTAGCACAGATACGCAGTATTTT.

This clone is termed medium-sized. The rearrangement uses TRBV29-1 and TRBJ2-2; D gene uncertain. Germline V lookup: CDR1 SQVTM, CDR2 ANQGSEA. This CDR3 has 12 residues. V was cut by 7 bases and J by 0 bases, with 6 bases left in between. The CDR3 reads CSGNANTGELFF. The DNA of the CDR3 is TGCAGCGGTAATGCGAACACCGGGGAGCTGTTTTTT.

This chain connects TRBV5-1 to TRBJ1-6; D might be TRBD1 (6 bases). V shed 0 bases and J shed 10 bases, with 20 bases lying between them. The CDR3 has 17 amino acids. Germline CDR1 SGHRS, CDR2 YFSETQ. The CDR3 protein is CASSLGAGAGTDSPLHF. The CDR3 nucleotides read TGCGCCAGCAGCTTGGGGGCGGGGGCAGGGACGGACTCACCCCTCCACTTT.

The V gene is TRBV5-5, the J gene TRBJ2-5, with TRBD2 as a possible D gene (5 bases). V shed 0 bases and J shed 5 bases, with 8 bases lying between them. This CDR3 contains 13 residues. Germline CDR1 is SGHKS and CDR2 is YYEKEE (reference sequence). The CDR3 is CASSLDSGETQYF. The CDR3 DNA follows: TGTGCCAGCAGCTTGGATTCGGGGGAGACCCAGTACTTC.

The chain joins TRBV9 to TRBJ2-3; 10 bases are a match to TRBD2. Germline CDR1 reads SGDLS; CDR2 reads YYNGEE. Trimming at V came to 6 bases and at J to 5 bases, leaving 15 bases not matched to a gene. This CDR3 is built from 17 residues. The CDR3 DNA reads as TGTGCCAGCAACCCACAGGGGGGCCTAGCGGGGGAAGATACGCAGTATTTT. It encodes CASNPQGGLAGEDTQYF.

This clone was recorded a few times. In nucleotides, the CDR3 is TGTGCCAGCAGTAGTCGATCGGCGGCAGAAGCTTTCTTT. Protein sequence: CASSSRSAAEAFF. This chain uses TRBV27 with TRBJ1-1; D not certain. The CDR3 contains 13 residues. CDR1 and CDR2 (germline): MNHEY, SMNVEV (reference sequence). Trimming took off 5 bases at V and 8 bases at J, with 15 bases between the two ends.

The chain couples TRBV11-3 to TRBJ2-1; 8 bases are shared with TRBD2. Trimming at V came to 6 bases and at J to 12 bases, leaving 16 bases not matched to a gene. Germline V gene sequence: CDR1 SGHNT, CDR2 YENEEA. The CDR3 has 15 amino acids. CDR3 in amino acids: CASSPGGAEDQAQFF. CDR3 in DNA: TGTGCCAGCAGTCCCGGGGGGGCGGAGGATCAAGCGCAGTTCTTC. Complete variable domain (other parts from reference TRBV11-3 and TRBJ2-1): EAGVVQSPRYKIIEKKQPVAFWCNPISGHNTLYWYLQNLGQGPELLIRYENEEAVDDSQLPKDRFSAERLKGVDSTLKIQPAELGDSAVYLCASSPGGAEDQAQFFGPGTRLTVL.

This clone showed up many times. The chain joins TRBV7-6 to TRBJ1-1; D gene uncertain. CDR3 length: 19 residues. V was clipped by 5 bases and J by 1 base, with 26 bases between them. The germline gives CDR1 SGHVS, CDR2 FNYEAQ. The CDR3 DNA is TGTGCCAGCAGCCCCCTAGGTGTCGGACGGGGTAAGAAGAACACTGAAGCTTTCTTT. Translated, it gives CASSPLGVGRGKKNTEAFF.

The chain links TRBV19 to TRBJ2-3; 10 nucleotides match TRBD2. Trimming at V came to 5 bases and at J to 2 bases, leaving 10 bases not matched to a gene. This CDR3 is 17 amino acids long. The germline V gene has CDR1 LNHDA and CDR2 SQIVND (reference sequence). The CDR3: CASSPLAGVRLTDTQYF. CDR3 nucleotide sequence: TGTGCCAGTAGTCCTCTAGCGGGAGTGCGTCTCACAGATACGCAGTATTTT.